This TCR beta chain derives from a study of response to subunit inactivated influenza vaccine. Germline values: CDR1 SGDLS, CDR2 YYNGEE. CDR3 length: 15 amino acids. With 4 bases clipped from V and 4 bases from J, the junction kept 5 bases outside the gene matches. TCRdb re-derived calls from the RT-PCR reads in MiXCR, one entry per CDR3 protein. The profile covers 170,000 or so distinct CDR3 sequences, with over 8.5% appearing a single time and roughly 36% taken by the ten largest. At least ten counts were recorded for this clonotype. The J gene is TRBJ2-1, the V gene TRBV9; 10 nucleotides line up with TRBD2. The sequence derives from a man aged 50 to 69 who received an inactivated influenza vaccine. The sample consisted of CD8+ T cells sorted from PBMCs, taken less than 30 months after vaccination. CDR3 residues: CASSTQGLAYNEQFF. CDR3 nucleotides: TGTGCCAGCAGCACCCAGGGACTAGCGTACAATGAGCAGTTCTTC.